The T cell receptor beta chain under discussion was sequenced for a study of vaccination and CD4 T cells after COVID-19. An Oncomine TCR Beta short-read assay was used to sequence the DNA from cultured CD4+ T cells. Cultured CD4+ T cells yielded the extracted genomic DNA. TCRdb itself ran the PCR reads through MiXCR, one entry per CDR3 protein. The data show around 11,000 distinct CDR3 sequences, with approximately 25% seen just once and 24% held by the top ten. The J segment lost 8 bases and the V segment lost 4 bases, leaving 11 bases of the junction unmatched. The CDR3 spans 15 residues. The germline CDR1 and CDR2 sequences are KGHDR and SFDVKD. This clonotype was seen a single time. The antigen remains undetermined. Treatment in this sample: approximately 9-day PBMC culture with coronavirus spike peptide pools or control peptides (ViraFEST assay). Expanded clonotypes were found by TCR sequencing after peptide-pool stimulation (ViraFEST).

This sequence was found in a human donor who had recovered from COVID-19. The chain carries TRBV24-1 and TRBJ1-2, with 8 bases lining up with TRBD1. The sequences come from CD4+ T cells from blood, cultured in vitro, collected after SARS-CoV-2 vaccination. The CDR3 region is CATSDAGQGFIGYTF. CDR3 sequence (DNA): TGTGCCACCAGTGACGCTGGACAGGGTTTTATCGGCTACACCTTC.